The source of this T cell receptor (beta chain) is a study of cytomegalovirus exposure and HLA in healthy donors. General study findings and limits: Differences between HLA loci emerged in a later analysis of TCR association rates, with DRB1 most and HLA-C fewest. Most subjects had HLA-A and HLA-B alleles reportedly predicted accurately by TCR beta sequences.

Trimming at V came to 6 bases and at J to 0 bases, leaving 12 bases not matched to a gene. This CDR3 comprises 18 residues. Germline V gene sequence: CDR1 MNHEY, CDR2 SMNVEV (reference sequence). Primers: 60 Vbeta forward and 13 Jbeta reverse. TCRdb's copy holds only in-frame clones and misses some; the assay was immunoSEQ multiplex PCR. The table lists under 100,000 clones, 65% to 85% of them singletons. About this clone: The antigen is not known.

The chain links TRBV27 to TRBJ2-4; TRBD2 matches at 9 bases. The specimen sequenced was PBMCs. This TCR derives from a man between 45 and 60 years old in good health and CMV-seronegative. The CDR3 reads CASRRSSGVELAKNIQYF. The CDR3 nucleotides read TGTGCCAGCAGACGGTCTAGCGGGGTCGAATTAGCCAAAAACATTCAGTACTTC.